This TCR beta chain is from a study of PD-1 blockade in classical Hodgkin lymphoma. Background on the study: Nivolumab 3 mg/kg was given intravenously every 2 weeks.

There are 15 residues in the CDR3. V dropped 4 bases and J dropped 6; count of bases not matched to a gene: 10. Germline V gene lookup returns CDR1 SQVTM and CDR2 ANQGSEA. Note on this clone: Its antigen remains unknown.

Clones were sequenced by immunoSEQ multiplex PCR, and TCRdb holds only the in-frame ones, with some missing. The sample carries about 93,000 clones, roughly 73% recorded once. Study findings and constraints: A reduction in baseline TCR diversity was reportedly seen in newly diagnosed patients relative to healthy donors. Diversity similar to that of newly diagnosed patients was seen at baseline in complete responders. The causes of the repertoire differences, possibly disease activity or prior therapy, remain undefined.

The sample's time point: cycle 4 day 1 (C4D1), after 6 weeks of nivolumab. Every patient was affected by relapse after autologous stem cell transplantation, while exposure to brentuximab vedotin was not uniform. The rearrangement uses TRBV29-1 and TRBJ2-3; TRBD2 matches 10 bases. This receptor was obtained from a human donor with classical Hodgkin lymphoma. Sequencing used peripheral blood mononuclear cells (PBMCs), obtained before the fourth cycle of nivolumab. CDR3 bases: TGCAGCGTTGGTCTAGCGGGGGCCAACGGGGATACGCAGTATTTT. Residues: CSVGLAGANGDTQYF.